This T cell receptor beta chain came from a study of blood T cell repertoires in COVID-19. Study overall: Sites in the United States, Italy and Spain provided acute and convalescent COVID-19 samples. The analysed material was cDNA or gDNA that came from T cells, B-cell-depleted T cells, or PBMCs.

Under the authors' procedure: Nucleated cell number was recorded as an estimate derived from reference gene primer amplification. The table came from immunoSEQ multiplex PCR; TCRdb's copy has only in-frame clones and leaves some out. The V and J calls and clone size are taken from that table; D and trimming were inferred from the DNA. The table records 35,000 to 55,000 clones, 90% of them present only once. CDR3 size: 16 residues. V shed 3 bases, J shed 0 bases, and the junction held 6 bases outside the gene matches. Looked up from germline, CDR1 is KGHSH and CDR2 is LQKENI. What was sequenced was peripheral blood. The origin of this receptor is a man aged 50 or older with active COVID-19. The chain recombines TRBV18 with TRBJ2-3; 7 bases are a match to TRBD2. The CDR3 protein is CASSPKRGISTDTQYF. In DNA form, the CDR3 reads TGTGCCAGCTCACCTAAGCGGGGTATTAGCACAGATACGCAGTATTTT.